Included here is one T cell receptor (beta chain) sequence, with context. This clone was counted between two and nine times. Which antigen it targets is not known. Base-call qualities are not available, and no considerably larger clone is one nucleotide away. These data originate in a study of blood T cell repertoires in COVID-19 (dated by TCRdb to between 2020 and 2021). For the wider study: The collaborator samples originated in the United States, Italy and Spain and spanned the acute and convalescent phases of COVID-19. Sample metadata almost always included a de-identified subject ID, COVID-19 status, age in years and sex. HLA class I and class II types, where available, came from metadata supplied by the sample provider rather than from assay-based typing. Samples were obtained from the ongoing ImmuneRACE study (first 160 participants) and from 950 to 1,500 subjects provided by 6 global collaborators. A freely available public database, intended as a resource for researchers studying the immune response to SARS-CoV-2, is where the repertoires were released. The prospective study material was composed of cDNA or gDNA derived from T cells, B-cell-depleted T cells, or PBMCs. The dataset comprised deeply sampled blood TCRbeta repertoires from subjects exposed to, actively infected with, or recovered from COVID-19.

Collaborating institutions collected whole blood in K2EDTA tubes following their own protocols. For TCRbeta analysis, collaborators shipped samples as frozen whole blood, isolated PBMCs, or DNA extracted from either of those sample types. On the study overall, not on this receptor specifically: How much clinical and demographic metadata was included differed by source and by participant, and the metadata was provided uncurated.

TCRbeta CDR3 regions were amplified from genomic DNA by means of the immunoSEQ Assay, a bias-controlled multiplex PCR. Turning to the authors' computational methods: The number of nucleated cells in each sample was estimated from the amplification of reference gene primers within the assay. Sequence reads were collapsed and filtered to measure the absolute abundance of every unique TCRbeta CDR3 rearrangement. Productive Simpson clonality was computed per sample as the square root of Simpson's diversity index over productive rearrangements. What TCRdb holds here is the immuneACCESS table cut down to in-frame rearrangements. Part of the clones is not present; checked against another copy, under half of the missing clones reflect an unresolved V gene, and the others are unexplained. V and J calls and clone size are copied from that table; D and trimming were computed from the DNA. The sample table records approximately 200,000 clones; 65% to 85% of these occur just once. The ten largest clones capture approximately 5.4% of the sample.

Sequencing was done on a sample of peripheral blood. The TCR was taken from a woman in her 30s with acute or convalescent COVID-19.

DNA sequence: TGCAGCGGCACGACGGGATTCGGTGAAAAACTGTTTTTT. Translation gives CSGTTGFGEKLFF. This chain is built from TRBV29-1 and TRBJ1-4, with the D gene not confidently named. Its CDR3 holds 13 amino acids, cysteine through phenylalanine. Only the CDR3 part of the read is kept: 39 bases, read in frame from the first base. CDR1 SQVTM and CDR2 ANQGSEA are derived from the germline V gene. Between the V and J ends, shortened by 7 bases and 7 bases respectively, the junction contains 16 bases.